These 25 T cell receptor beta chains came from one sample sequenced in a study of blood T cell repertoires in COVID-19. Repertoires were generated with immunoSEQ multiplex PCR, while TCRdb's copy carries only in-frame clones and drops some. The repertoire includes tens of thousands of clones, 75% to 85% of them detected once, and 16% sits in the top ten. Sequencing was carried out using peripheral blood. The receptors were sampled from a man in his forties with acute or convalescent COVID-19.

The genes are TRBV10-2 and TRBJ1-5; D is unresolved. Trimming left V 6 bases short and J 0 bases short, with 9 bases between. The CDR3 has 14 amino acids. CDR1 and CDR2 from the germline V gene are WSHSY and SAAADI. CDR3 sequence reads: CASREVYSNQPQHF. CDR3 bases: TGCGCCAGCAGGGAGGTTTATAGCAATCAGCCCCAGCATTTT.

The J gene is TRBJ1-2, the V gene TRBV30; 7 positions agree with TRBD1. The CDR3 sequence is 12 residues long. From germline, CDR1 is GTSNPN and CDR2 SVGIG (reference sequence). Trimming at V came to 5 bases and at J to 5 bases, leaving 5 bases not matched to a gene. CDR3: CAWEGAVYGYTF. The CDR3 nucleotides read TGTGCCTGGGAGGGGGCAGTATATGGCTACACCTTC.

This clone was recorded once. V is TRBV27 and J is TRBJ2-1, with 8 bases lining up with TRBD2. The ends lost 6 bases at V and 0 bases at J; junction bases unmatched: 10. The CDR3 runs to 17 residues. Germline V lookup: CDR1 MNHEY, CDR2 SMNVEV (reference sequence). CDR3 in DNA: TGTGCCAGCAGCAAAATCGGGGGGGGGACCTCCTACAATGAGCAGTTCTTC. Translated, it gives CASSKIGGGTSYNEQFF.

CDR3 nucleotide sequence: TGTGCCAGCAGCCAAGGCAGGGTAGCAGCTTTCTTT. Translating gives CASSQGRVAAFF. This chain links TRBV3-1 (or the pseudogene TRBV3-2) with TRBJ1-1, with D possibly TRBD1 on 5 matching bases. This CDR3 is 12 amino acids long. Per germline, CDR1 LGHDT and CDR2 YNNKEL (reference sequence). The ends were cut back, 1 base at V and 10 bases at J, with 10 bases in the middle.

The chain has TRBV6-2 or TRBV6-3 and TRBJ1-2; D is perhaps TRBD1 (5 bases). V was pared by 6 bases and J by 3 bases, with 17 bases between. CDR1 MNHEY and CDR2 SVGEGT come from the germline V gene. This CDR3 is 15 amino acids long. The DNA for the CDR3 is TGTGCCAGCAGCCAGGGTCCCGGGAGGGACTATGGCTACACCTTC. Protein sequence: CASSQGPGRDYGYTF.

The CDR3 spells CASRLLAGGAYEQYF. Here the CDR3 DNA reads TGTGCCAGCAGACTCCTAGCGGGAGGAGCCTACGAGCAGTACTTC. V usage is TRBV5-6 and J usage is TRBJ2-7, with 11 bases fitting TRBD2. Germline V lookup: CDR1 SGHDT, CDR2 YYEEEE. Trimming removed 5 bases from V and 2 bases from J; junction bases left unmatched: 6. The CDR3 has 15 residues.

The V call is TRBV5-1, the J call TRBJ1-2, with D perhaps TRBD1 (5 bases). This CDR3 has 14 amino acids. The ends were cut back, 4 bases at V and 2 bases at J, with 12 bases in the middle. CDR1 SGHRS and CDR2 YFSETQ come from the germline V gene. CDR3 sequence: CASSPGGGNYGYTF. CDR3 coding DNA: TGCGCCAGCAGCCCGGGTGGGGGGAACTATGGCTACACCTTC.

The chain is built from TRBV7-9 and TRBJ2-7; no firm D call. V lost 7 bases and J lost 6, with 16 bases in between. CDR3 length: 13 residues. Germline V CDR1 and CDR2: SEHNR, FQNEAQ (reference sequence). The CDR3 nucleotides read TGTGCCAGCACCAAAATCAGTGATGGCGAGCAGTACTTC. Its translation: CASTKISDGEQYF. Based on the CDR3 plus reference TRBV7-9 and TRBJ2-7, the full variable domain is DTGVSQNPRHKITKRGQNVTFRCDPISEHNRLYWYRQTLGQGPEFLTYFQNEAQLEKSRLLSDRFSAERPKGSFSTLEIQRTEQGDSAMYLCASTKISDGEQYFGPGTRLTVT.

J is TRBJ1-1 and V is TRBV29-1; D possibly corresponds to TRBD1 (6 bases). The CDR3 is made up of 11 amino acids. V lost 1 base and J lost 9, with 9 bases in between. Germline V gene data show CDR1 as SQVTM and CDR2 as ANQGSEA. The CDR3 DNA follows: TGCAGCGTTGAAGCCACAGGGAAAGCTTTCTTT. This translates into CSVEATGKAFF.

CDR3 DNA sequence: TGTGCCAGCAGCTTAGGCACTAACACTGAAGCTTTCTTT. Its protein is CASSLGTNTEAFF. This chain joins TRBV7-2 and TRBJ1-1, with D hard to call. Germline V lookup: CDR1 SGHTA, CDR2 FQGNSA. Deletions cut 1 base from V and 2 bases from J, with 5 bases between. There are 13 residues in the CDR3.

The count of this clone is one. The rearrangement uses TRBV21-1 and TRBJ1-5; TRBD1 is taken as the D call from the table, unchecked against the DNA. TRBV21-1 is recorded as a pseudogene. The CDR3 has 19 residues. The CDR3 spells CASSKVFSGEGAINQPQHF. The CDR3 coding sequence is TGTGCCAGCAGCAAAGTATTCTCTGGCGAGGGGGCTATCAATCAGCCCCAGCATTTT.

About this clone: The DNA is omitted, as the CDR3 cannot be located on it reliably, and the CDR3 follows TCRdb's listing. The chain links TRBV19 to TRBJ1-6; the table's D call, TRBD1, was not checked against the DNA. Looked up from germline, CDR1 is LNHDA and CDR2 is SQIVND (reference sequence). The CDR3 region is 14 residues in length, termini included. CDR3 in amino acids: CASTSGQGGSPLHF.

As for this clone: Other DNA sequences in this sample translate to the same CDR3. This sequence joins TRBV24-1 and TRBJ1-1; the D is unclear. This CDR3 spans 11 amino acids. From germline, CDR1 is KGHDR and CDR2 SFDVKD. Trimming pared 7 bases from V and 4 bases from J, leaving 6 bases between. CDR3 DNA: TGTGCCACCAGCCGGGGCACTGAAGCTTTCTTT. Its translation: CATSRGTEAFF.

The V call is TRBV30, the J call TRBJ2-1, with 12 nucleotides matching TRBD2. V was pared by 0 bases and J by 10 bases, with 7 bases of the junction left unmatched. Germline V lookup: CDR1 GTSNPN, CDR2 SVGIG (reference sequence). CDR3 size: 15 residues. The CDR3, as DNA: TGTGCCTGGAGTGTAAAGCTAGCGGGGGGGCGAGAGCAGTTCTTC. Protein product: CAWSVKLAGGREQFF.

The chain is built from TRBV6-1 and TRBJ2-3; weak D call: TRBD2 (6 bases). CDR3 length: 15 amino acids. Germline V gives CDR1 MNHNS, CDR2 SASEGT. Deletions cut 2 bases from V and 2 bases from J, with 11 bases between. The CDR3 region is CASSELRRDTDTQYF. For the CDR3, the DNA is TGTGCCAGCAGTGAATTGAGGCGGGACACAGATACGCAGTATTTT.

This clone showed up just once. The V call is TRBV19, the J call TRBJ1-5; D not certain. This CDR3 is 13 amino acids long. The germline V gene encodes CDR1 LNHDA and CDR2 SQIVND (reference sequence). Trimming removed 8 bases at V and 6 bases at J, with 14 bases between. The CDR3 bases are TGTGCCAGTCGGGAGCAGGACTCTCAGCCCCAGCATTTT. Amino acid sequence: CASREQDSQPQHF. The whole variable domain, remainder taken from reference TRBV19 and TRBJ1-5, is DGGITQSPKYLFRKEGQNVTLSCEQNLNHDAMYWYRQDPGQGLRLIYYSQIVNDFQKGDIAEGYSVSREKKESFPLTVTSAQKNPTAFYLCASREQDSQPQHFGDGTRLSIL.

This chain connects TRBV21-1 to TRBJ1-4. TRBV21-1 counts as a pseudogene. CDR3 length: 10 residues. The CDR3 DNA sequence: TGTGCCAGCACCCTGAGCGGGGGGAATTTT. It yields the protein CASTLSGGNF.

The V and J genes are TRBV5-6 and TRBJ1-5, with D hard to call. The germline V and J ends were trimmed by 0 bases and 1 base, with 8 bases remaining between them. The germline V gene encodes CDR1 SGHDT and CDR2 YYEEEE. The CDR3 sequence is 15 residues long. Here the CDR3 reads CASSLGSRSNQPQHF. CDR3 bases: TGTGCCAGCAGCTTGGGAAGCCGAAGCAATCAGCCCCAGCATTTT.

The V and J genes are TRBV6-5 and TRBJ1-5, with D perhaps matching TRBD1 (6 bases). Looked up from germline, CDR1 is MNHEY and CDR2 is SVGAGI. The V and J ends lost 6 bases and 3 bases respectively, with 12 bases between them. The CDR3 has 14 amino acids. CDR3 residues: CASRATGLNQPQHF. CDR3 bases: TGTGCCAGCAGGGCGACAGGTCTCAATCAGCCCCAGCATTTT.

This chain uses TRBV4-1 with TRBJ2-2; 8 bases match TRBD1. Germline CDR1 reads MGHRA; CDR2 reads YSYEKL. J gave up 4 bases and V 3 bases, and 4 bases lay outside the gene matches. The CDR3 is 15 residues long. The CDR3 loop is CASSQQDRVTGELFF. The CDR3 nucleotides are TGCGCCAGCAGCCAGCAGGACAGGGTCACCGGGGAGCTGTTTTTT.

This rearrangement joins TRBV10-3 to TRBJ2-3; 9 nucleotides align to TRBD1. The CDR3 length is 15 residues. Germline V gene data show CDR1 as ENHRY and CDR2 as SYGVKD. V dropped 6 bases and J dropped 4; count of bases not matched to a gene: 8. As DNA, the CDR3 is TGTGCCATCAGGGGACAGGGTGGAAGGGCAGATACGCAGTATTTT. Amino acid sequence: CAIRGQGGRADTQYF.

The genes are TRBV6-5 and TRBJ2-2; D remains unclear. This CDR3 has 16 amino acids. CDR1 MNHEY and CDR2 SVGAGI come from the germline V gene. Trimming left V 0 bases short and J 4 bases short, with 12 bases between. CDR3 residues: CASSYSGQTITGELFF. CDR3 DNA sequence: TGTGCCAGCAGTTACTCGGGTCAAACTATCACCGGGGAGCTGTTTTTT.

This chain links TRBV5-1 with TRBJ2-5; perhaps TRBD2 as D (6 bases). There are 15 residues in the CDR3. CDR1 and CDR2 (germline): SGHRS, YFSETQ. V lost 4 bases to trimming and J lost 0 bases, with 13 bases between them. As DNA, the CDR3 is TGCGCCAGCAGCCCCGCCGGGACTTACCAAGAGACCCAGTACTTC. This translates into CASSPAGTYQETQYF. Using reference TRBV5-1 and TRBJ2-5 for the parts outside the CDR3, the full variable domain is KAGVTQTPRYLIKTRGQQVTLSCSPISGHRSVSWYQQTPGQGLQFLFEYFSETQRNKGNFPGRFSGRQFSNSRSEMNVSTLELGDSALYLCASSPAGTYQETQYFGPGTRLLVL.

The chain is built from TRBV10-1 and TRBJ2-2; unclear D gene. This CDR3 contains 12 residues. Germline CDR1 reads WNHNN; CDR2 reads SYGVQD (reference sequence). The V gene lost 4 bases and the J gene lost 7 bases, with 7 bases spanning the gap. The chain's CDR3 is CASSVGGGELFF. DNA of the CDR3: TGCGCCAGCAGTGTAGGCGGCGGGGAGCTGTTTTTT.

The rearrangement uses TRBV7-2 and TRBJ1-2; 11 nucleotides agree with TRBD1. The CDR3 runs 14 residues. V shed 6 bases and J 9 bases; nucleotides not matched to a gene: 9. Looked up from germline, CDR1 is SGHTA and CDR2 is FQGNSA. CDR3: CASSLGTGGSSYTF. DNA of the CDR3: TGTGCCAGCAGTCTCGGGACAGGGGGTTCTAGCTACACCTTC.